This note documents a single TCR beta chain sequence. Clones were sequenced by immunoSEQ multiplex PCR, and TCRdb holds only the in-frame ones, with some missing. The sample shows 150,000 or so clones, approximately 95% of them seen only once. Germline-derived CDR1 and CDR2 are PRHDT and FYEKMQ (reference sequence). The trim removed 4 bases at V and 1 base at J, leaving 6 bases unmatched. The CDR3 has 16 amino acids. This record belongs to a study of T cell responses to AZD1222 COVID-19 vaccine. The clonotype comes from an adult in good health. The chain uses TRBV13 and TRBJ1-2; 10 bases fit TRBD1. Sequenced here: peripheral blood, sampled on day 0 of MenACWY control vaccination. The CDR3 DNA reads TGTGCCAGCAGCTCGTACCGGGACAGGGGTAACTATGGCTACACCTTC. Translated, it gives CASSSYRDRGNYGYTF. Using reference TRBV13 and TRBJ1-2 for the parts outside the CDR3, the full variable domain is AAGVIQSPRHLIKEKRETATLKCYPIPRHDTVYWYQQGPGQDPQFLISFYEKMQSDKGSIPDRFSAQQFSDYHSELNMSSLELGDSALYFCASSSYRDRGNYGYTFGSGTRLTVV.